This TCR beta chain was recovered during a study of cytomegalovirus exposure and HLA in healthy donors. Study in general: In a later analysis, it was reported that the 120 validation repertoires had been produced on the same platform as the 500 to 850 repertoires belonging to the first cohort. Study outcomes and limitations: CMV antigen specificity was confirmed in vitro for a few CMV-associated chains. Rarity characterized most TCR sequences, yet some public TCRs appeared in many donors. Altogether, 150 to 200 TCR beta chains were recorded as cytomegalovirus-associated.

The protocol was immunoSEQ multiplex PCR, while the TCRdb copy is restricted to in-frame clones and leaves out a portion. The table has 90,000 to 150,000 clones, about 85% seen once. In germline, CDR1 is MNHEY, CDR2 SVGAGI. The germline V and J ends were trimmed by 3 bases and 4 bases, with 12 bases remaining between them. The length of the CDR3 is 14 residues. Comments on this clone: What it binds is unknown.

The source material was PBMCs. The source of this sequence is a woman in her thirties in good health and CMV-seronegative. The chain employs TRBV6-5 and TRBJ1-2; D is unclear. The CDR3 reads CASSYDMLGYGYTF. The CDR3, as DNA: TGTGCCAGCAGTTATGACATGCTCGGCTATGGCTACACCTTC.